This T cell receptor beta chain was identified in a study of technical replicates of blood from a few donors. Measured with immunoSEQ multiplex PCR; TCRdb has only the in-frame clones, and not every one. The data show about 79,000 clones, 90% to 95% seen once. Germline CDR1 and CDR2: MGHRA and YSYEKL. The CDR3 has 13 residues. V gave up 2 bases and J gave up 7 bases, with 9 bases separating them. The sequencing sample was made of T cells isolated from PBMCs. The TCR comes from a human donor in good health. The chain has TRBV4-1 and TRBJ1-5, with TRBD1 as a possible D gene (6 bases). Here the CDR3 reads CASSQKGGQPQHF. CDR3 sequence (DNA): TGCGCCAGCAGCCAAAAAGGGGGACAGCCCCAGCATTTT.